This passage covers 24 T cell receptor beta chains from one sample sequenced in a study of OX40 agonist ivuxolimab in advanced cancers. The repertoire was sequenced with immunoSEQ multiplex PCR; TCRdb's copy has only in-frame clones and lacks some. The sample has approximately 65,000 clones, about 92% seen once; the top ten hold roughly 0.56%. Sample: CD4+ or CD8+ T cells sorted from blood, taken in a trial of the OX40 agonist ivuxolimab. These receptors were collected from an adult with an advanced solid tumor such as melanoma, head and neck, liver or kidney cancer.

The DNA for the CDR3 is TGTGCCAGCAGCCGACTCCCGCGGAACACTGAAGCTTTCTTT. This translates into CASSRLPRNTEAFF. V gene TRBV4-2 combines with J gene TRBJ1-1, with unresolved D. The CDR3 length is 14 residues. V lost 4 bases and J 1 base, leaving 10 bases between the germline ends. In germline, CDR1 is LGHNA, CDR2 YNFKEQ.

The chain joins TRBV18 to TRBJ2-1; the D gene is possibly TRBD1 (5 bases). Germline CDR1 KGHSH, CDR2 LQKENI. This CDR3 contains 16 residues. Trimming removed 3 bases at V and 6 bases at J, with 18 bases between. As DNA, the CDR3 is TGTGCCAGCTCACCGTCTCAGGGCCGAGTAGGCAATGAGCAGTTCTTC. Translated, it gives CASSPSQGRVGNEQFF.

The V and J genes are TRBV29-1 and TRBJ2-7; tentative D call: TRBD2 (5 bases). CDR1 is SQVTM, CDR2 ANQGSEA, per germline. The CDR3 runs 12 residues. Trimming pared 0 bases from V and 2 bases from J, leaving 5 bases between. In nucleotides, the CDR3 is TGCAGCGTTGAAGACGGGGCCTACGAGCAGTACTTC. Its translation: CSVEDGAYEQYF.

The chain combines TRBV7-3 with TRBJ2-2; 7 nucleotides line up with TRBD2. The CDR3 loop spans 16 amino acids. Germline V gene sequence: CDR1 SGHTA, CDR2 FQGTGA. V lost 4 bases to trimming and J lost 2 bases; unmatched junction nucleotides: 7. For the CDR3, the DNA is TGTGCCAGCAGCTCCGGGGGAGGGTTCAACACCGGGGAGCTGTTTTTT. It yields the protein CASSSGGGFNTGELFF. Based on the CDR3 plus reference TRBV7-3 and TRBJ2-2, the full variable domain is GAGVSQTPSNKVTEKGKYVELRCDPISGHTALYWYRQSLGQGPEFLIYFQGTGAADDSGLPNDRFFAVRPEGSVSTLKIQRTERGDSAVYLCASSSGGGFNTGELFFGEGSRLTVL.

The chain has TRBV19 and TRBJ2-6, with D possibly TRBD2 on 5 matching bases. Deletions cut 4 bases from V and 4 bases from J, with 11 bases between. The CDR3 length is 15 residues. CDR1 is LNHDA, CDR2 SQIVND, per germline (reference sequence). Here the CDR3 reads CASSRAALGANVLTF. CDR3 DNA: TGTGCCAGTAGTAGAGCGGCGCTGGGGGCCAACGTCCTGACTTTC.

V gene TRBV9 combines with J gene TRBJ2-2; D gene unclear. Germline assignment: CDR1 SGDLS and CDR2 YYNGEE. CDR3 length equals 15 residues. V was cut by 0 bases and J by 4 bases, with 10 bases left in between. The CDR3 spells CASSVAAEPTGELFF. The DNA for the CDR3 is TGTGCCAGCAGCGTAGCGGCCGAGCCCACCGGGGAGCTGTTTTTT.

The J gene is TRBJ2-7, the V gene TRBV19, with 12 bases matching TRBD2. This CDR3 region has 18 residues. Germline-derived CDR1 and CDR2 are LNHDA and SQIVND (reference sequence). Unmatched junction bases numbered 14, after V lost 6 bases and J lost 2 bases. The CDR3 DNA reads TGTGCCAGTAGGAAAAGGGGGCTAGCGGGAGGGCCAACCTACGAGCAGTACTTC. Translation: CASRKRGLAGGPTYEQYF.

Written as DNA, the CDR3 is TGTGCCAGTCGATCAGGGGCGGAAGGCTACACCTTC. Translating gives CASRSGAEGYTF. The chain couples TRBV6-1 to TRBJ1-2; D possibly corresponds to TRBD1 (6 bases). Trimming removed 9 bases at V and 8 bases at J, with 16 bases between. The CDR3 contains 12 residues. Per germline, CDR1 MNHNS and CDR2 SASEGT.

The chain recombines TRBV18 with TRBJ1-5; 7 bases agree with TRBD1. The CDR3 covers 16 residues. Looked up from germline, CDR1 is KGHSH and CDR2 is LQKENI. J gave up 3 bases and V 4 bases, and 9 bases lay outside the gene matches. The CDR3 DNA is TGTGCCAGCTCACACAGGGGATCGAATACCAATCAGCCCCAGCATTTT. It encodes CASSHRGSNTNQPQHF.

The genes are TRBV5-1 and TRBJ2-3, with TRBD1 as a possible D gene (6 bases). CDR3 length equals 14 residues. Germline V CDR1 and CDR2: SGHRS, YFSETQ. V lost 4 bases and J 2 bases, leaving 11 bases between the germline ends. CDR3 DNA sequence: TGCGCCAGCAGCCAGGGGCCCCCCACAGATACGCAGTATTTT. Translation: CASSQGPPTDTQYF. Full variable domain (remainder filled in from reference TRBV5-1 and TRBJ2-3): KAGVTQTPRYLIKTRGQQVTLSCSPISGHRSVSWYQQTPGQGLQFLFEYFSETQRNKGNFPGRFSGRQFSNSRSEMNVSTLELGDSALYLCASSQGPPTDTQYFGPGTRLTVL.

The chain recombines TRBV6-4 with TRBJ2-1; 14 nucleotides match TRBD2. The V gene end was trimmed by 5 bases and the J gene end by 3 bases; junction bases not matched to a gene: 12. CDR3 length: 19 amino acids. Germline lookup yields CDR1 MRHNA and CDR2 SNTAGT. The CDR3 sequence is CASSLLPTSGRANYNEQFF. The CDR3 DNA reads as TGTGCCAGCAGTCTACTACCGACTAGCGGGAGGGCGAACTACAATGAGCAGTTCTTC.

The chain joins TRBV10-3 to TRBJ1-2, with TRBD1 identical over 7 bases. V shed 6 bases and J 5 bases; nucleotides not matched to a gene: 6. This CDR3 is built from 13 residues. The germline gives CDR1 ENHRY, CDR2 SYGVKD. The CDR3 bases are TGTGCCATCAGCCCCGACAGGGTTTATGGCTACACCTTC. This gives the protein CAISPDRVYGYTF.

The V and J genes are TRBV15 and TRBJ2-3; D is unresolved. From germline, CDR1 is LNHNV and CDR2 YYDKDF (reference sequence). V lost 3 bases and J lost 1, with 11 bases in between. The CDR3 is 15 residues long. This CDR3 reads CATSSPVPGTDTQYF. The CDR3 DNA reads as TGTGCCACCAGCAGTCCAGTTCCCGGCACAGATACGCAGTATTTT.

The chain recombines TRBV30 with TRBJ1-4, with TRBD1 as a possible D gene (6 bases). Germline CDR1 is GTSNPN and CDR2 is SVGIG (reference sequence). V lost 0 bases to trimming and J lost 5 bases, with 13 bases between them. The CDR3 consists of 15 residues. CDR3 DNA: TGTGCCTGGAGTGTACGGACAGACCTAAATGAAAAACTGTTTTTT. Amino acid sequence: CAWSVRTDLNEKLFF.

The CDR3 region is CASSAGLAGTYEQYF. CDR3 sequence (DNA): TGTGCCAGTTCAGCAGGACTAGCGGGAACCTACGAGCAGTACTTC. The gene calls are TRBV19 and TRBJ2-5; 12 positions agree with TRBD2. Judging by the DNA end, TRBJ2-7 fits better; the J call may be wrong. The CDR3 spans 15 residues. Germline CDR1 reads LNHDA; CDR2 reads SQIVND (reference sequence).

The rearrangement links TRBV5-1 to TRBJ2-4; maybe TRBD2 (6 bases). Germline lookup yields CDR1 SGHRS and CDR2 YFSETQ. This CDR3 spans 15 amino acids. Between the trimmed V and J ends, which lost 3 bases and 0 bases, there was a span of 10 bases. The CDR3 protein is CASSWRAEAKNIQYF. The CDR3 DNA reads as TGCGCCAGCAGCTGGAGGGCAGAAGCCAAAAACATTCAGTACTTC. Combining the CDR3 with reference TRBV5-1 and TRBJ2-4 gives the whole variable domain KAGVTQTPRYLIKTRGQQVTLSCSPISGHRSVSWYQQTPGQGLQFLFEYFSETQRNKGNFPGRFSGRQFSNSRSEMNVSTLELGDSALYLCASSWRAEAKNIQYFGAGTRLSVL.

The chain combines TRBV19 with TRBJ2-7; D gene unclear. Germline V CDR1 and CDR2: LNHDA, SQIVND (reference sequence). V was pared by 4 bases and J by 0 bases, with 16 bases between. The CDR3 totals 16 residues. CDR3 nucleotide sequence: TGTGCCAGTAGTAAACTATCGGGCCACAGCTCCTACGAGCAGTACTTC. Its protein product is CASSKLSGHSSYEQYF.

This clone was detected once. The chain is built from TRBV9 and TRBJ1-2; D gene unclear. Germline V lookup: CDR1 SGDLS, CDR2 YYNGEE. V gave up 0 bases and J gave up 8 bases, with 8 bases separating them. This CDR3 has 12 amino acids. DNA of the CDR3: TGTGCCAGCAGCGTAGCGGCGGGAGGCTACACCTTC. As protein: CASSVAAGGYTF.

The chain has TRBV11-2 and TRBJ2-5; the match to TRBD2 covers 10 bases. Germline loops: CDR1 SGHAT, CDR2 FQNNGV. The CDR3 totals 16 residues. Germline trimming cut 3 bases from V and 4 bases from J; bases unmatched to any gene: 8. CDR3 nucleotide sequence: TGTGCCAGCAGCTTCCCCGCCGCTAGCGGGGGAGAGACCCAGTACTTC. It codes for CASSFPAASGGETQYF.

This rearrangement joins TRBV2 to TRBJ2-3, with 12 bases lining up with TRBD2. The V segment lost 9 bases and the J segment 4 bases; nucleotides outside the gene matches: 5. This CDR3 spans 14 amino acids. CDR1 is SNHLY, CDR2 FYNNEI, per germline. The CDR3 DNA reads TGTGCCAGTACCCTAGCGGGGGGGCCAGATACGCAGTATTTT. Translating it yields CASTLAGGPDTQYF.

This sequence joins TRBV6-1 and TRBJ1-2, with TRBD1 matching over 10 bases. Germline loops: CDR1 MNHNS, CDR2 SASEGT. The CDR3 has 12 residues. Trimming took 7 bases from V and 7 from J; bases not matched to a gene: 3. Here the CDR3 reads CASKTGGGGYTF. For the CDR3, the DNA is TGTGCCAGCAAGACAGGGGGCGGTGGCTACACCTTC.

The CDR3 nucleotides are TGTGCCAGCAGCTTCGAAAGGGACCATGGCTACACCTTC. Translating gives CASSFERDHGYTF. The V gene is TRBV7-9, the J gene TRBJ1-2; possible D gene TRBD1, 5 bases. V lost 3 bases and J 6 bases, leaving 11 bases between the germline ends. From germline, CDR1 is SEHNR and CDR2 FQNEAQ (reference sequence). The CDR3 spans 13 residues.

The sample holds one count of this clone. The chain links TRBV2 to TRBJ1-2; maybe TRBD1 (5 bases). This CDR3 has 12 amino acids. Germline CDR1 reads SNHLY; CDR2 reads FYNNEI. V was cut by 9 bases and J by 2 bases, with 10 bases left in between. For the CDR3, the DNA is TGTGCCAGTAAGCAGGGCAACTATGGCTACACCTTC. Translating gives CASKQGNYGYTF. The full variable domain, with the rest looked up from reference TRBV2 and TRBJ1-2, is EPEVTQTPSHQVTQMGQEVILRCVPISNHLYFYWYRQILGQKVEFLVSFYNNEISEKSEIFDDQFSVERPDGSNFTLKIRSTKLEDSAMYFCASKQGNYGYTFGSGTRLTVV.

Notes on this clone: The same CDR3 can be traced to other DNA sequences in this sample. This rearrangement joins TRBV7-2 to TRBJ2-7; 10 positions match TRBD1. In germline, CDR1 is SGHTA, CDR2 FQGNSA. Unmatched junction bases numbered 3, after V lost 0 bases and J lost 4 bases. The CDR3 has 15 amino acids. The CDR3 sequence: CASSLAPGQGYEQYF. CDR3 coding DNA: TGTGCCAGCAGCTTAGCCCCGGGACAGGGGTACGAGCAGTACTTC.